This TCR beta chain was captured in a study of memory CD8 T cells in hepatitis C reinfection. Time point meaning: late/post reinfection, 12 to 24 weeks after detection. Sorted cells were sequenced directly ex vivo without any in vitro expansion. A word on this clone: The antigen remains unidentified.

Study results and caveats: Only a handful of donors prevented definitive conclusions about public clonotypes.

V gave up 1 base and J gave up 4 bases; unmatched junction bases: 4. CDR1 MNHNS and CDR2 SASEGT come from the germline V gene. This CDR3 region has 15 residues. The method was immunoSEQ multiplex PCR; TCRdb's version includes in-frame clones alone and lacks a portion of them. The sample has some 44,000 clones; roughly 87% are singletons. The chain has TRBV6-1 and TRBJ2-7; the match to TRBD1 covers 10 bases. This TCR was sampled from a young man with hepatitis C virus infection. Material for sequencing was naive CD8+ T cells sorted from blood. This chain's CDR3 is CASSEVWTGGYEQYF. Here the CDR3 DNA reads TGTGCCAGCAGTGAAGTCTGGACAGGGGGATACGAGCAGTACTTC.